This T cell receptor beta chain was captured by sequencing in a study of blood T cell repertoires in COVID-19. Study overall: The origin of the acute and convalescent COVID-19 samples was the United States, Italy and Spain. T cells, B-cell-depleted T cells, or PBMCs supplied cDNA or gDNA.

The CDR3 has 14 amino acids. The germline CDR1 and CDR2 sequences are MNHEY and SMNVEV (reference sequence). Trimming took off 2 bases at V and 7 bases at J, with 12 bases between the two ends. In the authors' workflow: For nucleated cells, counts were estimated from reference gene primer amplification. Clones were read by immunoSEQ multiplex PCR, and TCRdb kept only the in-frame ones, dropping some. For V, J and clone size, that table is used; D and trimming come from the DNA. The sample has about 220,000 clones, roughly 80% seen once; the top ten hold roughly 4.9%. This clone has only a few counts. The specimen sequenced was peripheral blood. This receptor was identified in a human donor in a cohort sampled during active COVID-19. The V and J genes are TRBV27 and TRBJ2-1; D might be TRBD2 (6 bases). CDR3 bases: TGTGCCAGCAGTTTAAGCGGGCCCTTGAATGAGCAGTTCTTC. Protein product: CASSLSGPLNEQFF.